The clone carrying this TCR beta chain was recorded at least ten times. Antigen unknown. The CDR3 goes on 3 residues after the read ends, and that part is filled in from the germline J gene. The CDR3 extends over 14 amino acids. V lost 4 bases and J lost 2, with 13 bases in between. CDR1 and CDR2 (germline): SGHNT, YYREEE (reference sequence). Control and CVID samples contributed equal amounts of genomic DNA. Clones were sequenced by immunoSEQ multiplex PCR, and TCRdb holds only the in-frame ones, with some missing. The sample shows 40,000 to 50,000 clones, none of them appearing just once. Both groups were predominantly of Caucasian heritage. The data belong to a study of T cell clonality in common variable immunodeficiency. Study-wide results and caveats: Links between repertoire features and CVID complications were heterogeneity-limited.

The sample taken for sequencing was peripheral blood mononuclear cells. This rearrangement joins TRBV5-4 to TRBJ2-7; D tentatively reads TRBD1 or TRBD2 (6 bases each). This receptor was identified in a person aged 18-70 years in good health. The CDR3: CASSRRDTPYEQYF. The CDR3 bases that were read are TGTGCCAGCAGCAGGCGGGACACCCCCTACGAG.